These T cell receptor beta chains were read from a single sample in a study of T-cell memory formation after mild COVID-19. TCRdb independently ran MiXCR on the 5' RACE reads; one entry per CDR3 protein. Counted here are under 250,000 distinct CDR3 sequences, less than 20% occurring once; the ten biggest clones make up about 2%. Sample: PBMCs or a T cell subset sorted from them (not recorded which). These receptors came from an adult woman who had mild COVID-19 (a few samples of this study predate the infection). Cell type and time point are not known. CDR3s include the opening cysteine and the closing phenylalanine or tryptophan. Each record gives: CDR3 length, J gene, V gene, CDR3 protein.

16 TRBJ1-4 TRBV6-1 CASSEYWTGGREKLFF
17 TRBJ2-5 TRBV11-2 CASSGGLAGGGRETQYF
17 TRBJ1-5 TRBV4-1 CASSQAIGTGENQPQHF
14 TRBJ2-7 TRBV2 CASRVRVYSYEQYF
12 TRBJ1-2 TRBV29-1 CSVSDSNYGYTF
14 TRBJ1-1 TRBV12-3/TRBV12-4 CASREQGVDTEAFF
15 TRBJ1-1 TRBV5-5 CASSLLGGGDTEAFF
15 TRBJ2-3 TRBV11-1 CASSLTVGSTDTQYF
17 TRBJ2-7 TRBV6-5 CASSYKRQGRFSYEQYF
14 TRBJ2-3 TRBV7-3 CASSLSSGTDTQYF
17 TRBJ1-5 TRBV10-3 CAISPAVGTGGHQPQHF
13 TRBJ1-2 TRBV7-9 CASSPQPRAGYTF
12 TRBJ2-1 TRBV20-1 CSGRTGYNEQFF
16 TRBJ1-6 TRBV6-5 CASSYSGTRDNSPLHF
11 TRBJ1-2 TRBV29-1 CSVELNYGYTF
13 TRBJ1-1 TRBV5-4 CASSLDAGTEAFF
11 TRBJ2-3 TRBV20-1 CSASLVDTQYF
15 TRBJ2-1 TRBV20-1 CSARPLAGASNEQFF
15 TRBJ2-3 TRBV7-2 CASSLSRGWADTQYF
16 TRBJ2-6 TRBV25-1 CASGGQSGSGANVLTF
19 TRBJ2-3 TRBV7-8 CASTNIGLAGAGGTDTQYF
12 TRBJ1-1 TRBV18 CASLSRDSEAFF
15 TRBJ1-1 TRBV12-3/TRBV12-4 CASSHDRAMNTEAFF
15 TRBJ1-1 TRBV7-3 CASSLLTGGRPEAFF
11 TRBJ1-1 TRBV7-2 CASSWDSEAFF
16 TRBJ2-5 TRBV11-2 CASSFSKTYRGETQYF